Below, 32 T cell receptor beta chains from the same sample are listed, as sequenced in a study of T cell responses to AZD1222 COVID-19 vaccine. TCRdb's copy holds only in-frame clones and misses some; the assay was immunoSEQ multiplex PCR. The data show 95,000 to 150,000 clones, with more than 65% seen just once and about 27% held by the top ten. This material consisted of peripheral blood, taken 28 days after the second AZD1222 dose. These receptors originate from an adult who received the AZD1222 COVID-19 vaccine.

The chain uses TRBV6-5 and TRBJ1-2; D is unclear. Germline CDR1 is MNHEY and CDR2 is SVGAGI. This CDR3 is 13 amino acids long. V dropped 6 bases and J dropped 7 bases, with 15 bases sitting between them. This CDR3 reads CASRGGGHGGYTF. The CDR3 DNA reads as TGTGCCAGCAGGGGTGGAGGGCACGGTGGCTACACCTTC.

The gene calls are TRBV28 and TRBJ2-1, with D maybe TRBD2 (5 bases). Germline-derived CDR1 and CDR2 are MDHEN and SYDVKM. The length of the CDR3 is 14 residues. V gave up 3 bases and J gave up 3 bases, with 9 bases separating them. Here the CDR3 reads CASSFFGDYNEQFF. The CDR3 DNA follows: TGTGCCAGCAGTTTCTTCGGGGACTACAATGAGCAGTTCTTC.

This chain joins TRBV10-3 and TRBJ1-6; a weak D match, TRBD1 (5 bases). Germline assignment: CDR1 ENHRY and CDR2 SYGVKD. V was shortened by 0 bases and J by 10 bases, with 16 bases between the two germline ends. CDR3 length: 16 amino acids. CDR3 DNA: TGTGCCATCAGTGAGTCCCGCTGGGGCGCGAGATCACCCCTCCACTTT. Translation: CAISESRWGARSPLHF.

This chain links TRBV6-5 with TRBJ2-1, with 15 positions matching TRBD2. The CDR3 runs 14 residues. Germline CDR1 reads MNHEY; CDR2 reads SVGAGI. V lost 6 bases, J lost 14 bases, and 8 bases stayed unmatched. CDR3 DNA: TGTGCCAGCAGGACCCCGGGACTAGCGGGGGGCGAGTTCTTC. Its protein is CASRTPGLAGGEFF.

The chain recombines TRBV9 with TRBJ1-4, with TRBD1 as a possible D gene (5 bases). Germline V gene data show CDR1 as SGDLS and CDR2 as YYNGEE. V lost 0 bases and J 4 bases, leaving 13 bases between the germline ends. The CDR3 has 16 residues. The CDR3 coding sequence is TGTGCCAGCAGCGTAGAGACTTCAGGGCTTAATGAAAAACTGTTTTTT. It codes for CASSVETSGLNEKLFF.

DNA of the CDR3: TGTGCCACCAGGGACGGGGCCCACGAGTCTGATACGCAGTATTTT. It codes for CATRDGAHESDTQYF. J is TRBJ2-3 and V is TRBV24-1, with D tentatively TRBD1 or TRBD2 (5 bases each). Germline-derived CDR1 and CDR2 are KGHDR and SFDVKD. The CDR3 is 15 amino acids. V dropped 7 bases and J dropped 6 bases, with 19 bases sitting between them.

CDR3 in amino acids: CASSLVQVEGYTF. The CDR3 DNA reads as TGTGCCAGCAGCTTAGTACAGGTGGAGGGCTACACCTTC. The J gene is TRBJ1-2, the V gene TRBV7-2, with D maybe TRBD1 (5 bases). CDR3 length: 13 amino acids. V was trimmed by 1 base and J by 8 bases, leaving 11 bases between them. The germline CDR1 and CDR2 sequences are SGHTA and FQGNSA.

This clone has just one count. This chain joins TRBV4-1 and TRBJ1-5, with a weak D call TRBD1 (5 bases). Per germline, CDR1 MGHRA and CDR2 YSYEKL. This CDR3 spans 16 amino acids. The V end lost 3 bases, the J end lost 4 bases, and 16 bases lay between the germline ends. The CDR3 DNA reads as TGCGCCAGCAGCCACCGCAGTCAGGGAACGAATCAGCCCCAGCATTTT. This codes for CASSHRSQGTNQPQHF.

The gene calls are TRBV7-2 and TRBJ1-1; TRBD1 might be the D (6 bases). V dropped 1 base and J dropped 7 bases, with 16 bases sitting between them. There are 15 residues in the CDR3. From germline, CDR1 is SGHTA and CDR2 FQGNSA. CDR3 residues: CASSLDWQGPYEAFF. The CDR3 DNA reads TGTGCCAGCAGCTTAGATTGGCAGGGGCCGTATGAAGCTTTCTTT.

This clone was found a few times. V gene TRBV15 combines with J gene TRBJ1-1; D unresolved. Trimming pared 1 base from V and 5 bases from J, leaving 14 bases between. CDR1 is LNHNV, CDR2 YYDKDF, per germline (reference sequence). There are 15 residues in the CDR3. Here the CDR3 reads CATSRAARKNTEAFF. CDR3 DNA: TGTGCCACCAGCAGAGCGGCCCGAAAAAATACTGAAGCTTTCTTT.

The V and J genes are TRBV9 and TRBJ2-6; D is ambiguous. The germline V and J ends were trimmed by 3 bases and 0 bases, with 4 bases remaining between them. There are 14 residues in the CDR3. CDR1 is SGDLS, CDR2 YYNGEE, per germline. The CDR3 reads CASSGLSGANVLTF. CDR3 bases: TGTGCCAGCAGCGGACTCTCTGGGGCCAACGTCCTGACTTTC. Full variable domain (remainder filled in from reference TRBV9 and TRBJ2-6): DSGVTQTPKHLITATGQRVTLRCSPRSGDLSVYWYQQSLDQGLQFLIQYYNGEERAKGNILERFSAQQFPDLHSELNLSSLELGDSALYFCASSGLSGANVLTFGAGSRLTVL.

The V gene is TRBV7-9, the J gene TRBJ1-6, with D unresolved. Looked up from germline, CDR1 is SEHNR and CDR2 is FQNEAQ (reference sequence). Trimming shortened V by 4 bases and J by 5 bases, and 15 bases separated the two germline ends. The length of the CDR3 is 16 residues. The CDR3 sequence is CASSSPPGRDNSPLHF. For the CDR3, the DNA is TGTGCCAGCAGCTCTCCCCCCGGGAGAGATAATTCACCCCTCCACTTT.

CDR3 bases: TGTGCCACCAGCAGAGGCGCCGGGACTAACAATGAGCAGTTCTTC. Its translation is CATSRGAGTNNEQFF. The chain carries TRBV15 and TRBJ2-1; 7 positions match TRBD2. From germline, CDR1 is LNHNV and CDR2 YYDKDF (reference sequence). V was pared by 1 base and J by 5 bases, with 5 bases of the junction left unmatched. CDR3 length equals 15 residues.

The chain employs TRBV11-3 and TRBJ2-6; D gene unclear. The length of the CDR3 is 12 residues. Per the germline V gene, CDR1 is SGHNT and CDR2 is YENEEA. V dropped 4 bases and J dropped 2 bases, with 0 bases sitting between them. The DNA of the CDR3 is TGTGCCAGCAGCTCTGGGGCCAACGTCCTGACTTTC. It is translated as CASSSGANVLTF.

The rearrangement joins TRBV29-1 to TRBJ2-5, with TRBD1 as a possible D gene (6 bases). CDR1 is SQVTM and CDR2 is ANQGSEA in the germline V gene. The CDR3 runs to 12 residues. With 4 bases removed from V and 3 bases from J, the gap between germline ends came to 9 bases. CDR3 nucleotide sequence: TGCAGCGTTGTTAAGGGGGAAGAGACCCAGTACTTC. This gives the protein CSVVKGEETQYF.

The chain couples TRBV11-2 to TRBJ2-1; D may be TRBD2 (5 bases). Germline V CDR1 and CDR2: SGHAT, FQNNGV. Trimming cost V 1 base and J 7 bases, with 11 bases left between them. The CDR3 is 14 residues long. CDR3 sequence reads: CASSLAASLNEQFF. In DNA, the CDR3 is TGTGCCAGCAGCTTAGCTGCTAGCTTGAATGAGCAGTTCTTC.

The chain combines TRBV7-6 with TRBJ2-2; D is possibly TRBD2 (7 bases). CDR3 length equals 17 residues. Looked up from germline, CDR1 is SGHVS and CDR2 is FNYEAQ. V gave up 1 base and J gave up 3 bases, with 15 bases separating them. The CDR3 region has the DNA TGTGCCAGCAGCTTAGACGTAGGGGGGGCTTACACCGGGGAGCTGTTTTTT. It encodes CASSLDVGGAYTGELFF.

CDR3 region: CASSQGGTNSPLHF. The CDR3, as DNA: TGCGCCAGCAGCCAAGGGGGTACTAATTCACCCCTCCACTTT. The chain has TRBV4-3 and TRBJ1-6; D remains ambiguous. The CDR3 spans 14 residues. Germline V lookup: CDR1 LGHNA, CDR2 YSLEER. Trimming took off 1 base at V and 6 bases at J, with 7 bases between the two ends.

The chain combines TRBV20-1 with TRBJ2-7; 7 nucleotides match TRBD1. The CDR3 runs to 15 residues. Unmatched junction bases numbered 15, after V lost 3 bases and J lost 7 bases. From germline, CDR1 is DFQATT and CDR2 SNEGSKA (reference sequence). The CDR3 protein is CSASPGTEPVREQYF. Written as DNA, the CDR3 is TGCAGTGCTAGTCCCGGGACAGAGCCTGTACGGGAGCAGTACTTC.

This rearrangement joins TRBV2 to TRBJ2-7; D possibly corresponds to TRBD1 (6 bases). Trimming left V 7 bases short and J 4 bases short, with 11 bases between. Germline loops: CDR1 SNHLY, CDR2 FYNNEI. The CDR3 runs 12 residues. CDR3 region: CASMPRGYEQYF. The CDR3 nucleotides are TGTGCCAGCATGCCCAGGGGTTACGAGCAGTACTTC.

DNA for the CDR3: TGTGCCTCTGAGCGGAATGATAATTCACCCCTCCACTTT. This gives the protein CASERNDNSPLHF. The chain links TRBV2 to TRBJ1-6; D gene ambiguous. V was pared by 11 bases and J by 5 bases, with 13 bases between. The length of the CDR3 is 13 residues. Germline V gene data show CDR1 as SNHLY and CDR2 as FYNNEI.

This sequence joins TRBV20-1 and TRBJ2-5; D is uncertain. This CDR3 spans 11 amino acids. The germline V gene has CDR1 DFQATT and CDR2 SNEGSKA (reference sequence). The germline V and J ends were trimmed by 6 bases and 4 bases, with 9 bases remaining between them. The CDR3 loop reads CSAKKGETQYF. The CDR3 nucleotides read TGCAGTGCCAAAAAGGGAGAGACCCAGTACTTC.

This chain links TRBV5-1 with TRBJ1-4, with 11 bases aligning to TRBD1. V was clipped by 4 bases and J by 0 bases; unmatched bases: 8. Germline CDR1 reads SGHRS; CDR2 reads YFSETQ. The CDR3 runs to 18 residues. CDR3 loop: CASSRSGQGASTNEKLFF. The CDR3 DNA is TGCGCCAGCAGCAGATCTGGACAGGGGGCATCAACTAATGAAAAACTGTTTTTT.

This clone was recorded only once. The CDR3 sequence: CASSDPDRGNTEAFF. CDR3 sequence (DNA): TGTGCCAGCAGTGACCCCGACAGGGGAAACACTGAAGCTTTCTTT. This chain connects TRBV9 to TRBJ1-1, with 8 bases fitting TRBD1. CDR1 SGDLS and CDR2 YYNGEE come from the germline V gene. V gave up 5 bases and J gave up 2 bases; unmatched junction bases: 8. The length of the CDR3 is 15 residues.

V is TRBV7-8 and J is TRBJ2-7; the D is unclear. The germline CDR1 and CDR2 sequences are SGHVS and FQNEAQ. The CDR3 covers 14 residues. Trimming cost V 9 bases and J 1 base, with 16 bases left between them. The CDR3 DNA reads TGTGCCAGTCTACTGTCCTTCGGGTCCTACGAGCAGTACTTC. It yields the protein CASLLSFGSYEQYF.

The rearrangement joins TRBV5-1 to TRBJ1-6, with D possibly being TRBD1 (6 bases). CDR1 and CDR2 from the germline V gene are SGHRS and YFSETQ. V shed 4 bases and J shed 5 bases, with 13 bases lying between them. The CDR3 is made up of 15 amino acids. The chain's CDR3 is CASSAGQFNNSPLHF. For the CDR3, the DNA is TGCGCCAGCAGCGCTGGACAGTTCAATAATTCACCCCTCCACTTT.

The chain couples TRBV2 to TRBJ1-1; D gene ambiguous. V was pared by 4 bases and J by 0 bases, with 6 bases between. The CDR3 is 13 amino acids. In germline, CDR1 is SNHLY, CDR2 FYNNEI. The CDR3 DNA sequence: TGTGCCAGCAGTGGGACGGTGAACACTGAAGCTTTCTTT. It translates to CASSGTVNTEAFF. The variable domain in full, with the rest retrieved from reference TRBV2 and TRBJ1-1, is EPEVTQTPSHQVTQMGQEVILRCVPISNHLYFYWYRQILGQKVEFLVSFYNNEISEKSEIFDDQFSVERPDGSNFTLKIRSTKLEDSAMYFCASSGTVNTEAFFGQGTRLTVV.

The genes are TRBV5-1 and TRBJ2-1; D is uncertain. The CDR3 runs 13 residues. Germline V gene sequence: CDR1 SGHRS, CDR2 YFSETQ. V lost 0 bases and J 9 bases, leaving 10 bases between the germline ends. CDR3 nucleotide sequence: TGCGCCAGCAGCTTGGGGTCCGGGCGTGAGCAGTTCTTC. It translates to CASSLGSGREQFF. Combining the CDR3 with reference TRBV5-1 and TRBJ2-1 gives the whole variable domain KAGVTQTPRYLIKTRGQQVTLSCSPISGHRSVSWYQQTPGQGLQFLFEYFSETQRNKGNFPGRFSGRQFSNSRSEMNVSTLELGDSALYLCASSLGSGREQFFGPGTRLTVL.

The chain uses TRBV6-5 and TRBJ2-3, with D unresolved. There are 11 residues in the CDR3. Germline CDR1 and CDR2: MNHEY and SVGAGI. V was cut by 7 bases and J by 7 bases, with 9 bases left in between. CDR3 loop: CASTVGYTQYF. DNA of the CDR3: TGTGCCAGCACAGTGGGCTATACGCAGTATTTT.

V is TRBV30 and J is TRBJ1-2; D is unclear. CDR1 is GTSNPN and CDR2 is SVGIG in the germline V gene (reference sequence). This CDR3 spans 14 amino acids. Trimming cost V 3 bases and J 5 bases, with 16 bases left between them. CDR3 loop: CAWSGVAVLYGYTF. CDR3 DNA: TGTGCCTGGAGCGGAGTGGCAGTATTATATGGCTACACCTTC.

The V gene is TRBV9, the J gene TRBJ2-7, with 8 bases lining up with TRBD1. V was clipped by 4 bases and J by 3 bases; unmatched bases: 6. From germline, CDR1 is SGDLS and CDR2 YYNGEE. The CDR3 totals 14 residues. Here the CDR3 reads CASSLGQGSYEQYF. CDR3 DNA: TGTGCCAGCAGCCTTGGACAGGGCAGCTACGAGCAGTACTTC.

This clone has a single count. The rearrangement links TRBV15 to TRBJ2-7; D gene uncertain. V was cut by 3 bases and J by 4 bases, with 10 bases left in between. The CDR3 has 13 amino acids. Germline V lookup: CDR1 LNHNV, CDR2 YYDKDF (reference sequence). Here the CDR3 DNA reads TGTGCCACCAGCAGGGAGAATTCATACGAGCAGTACTTC. It encodes CATSRENSYEQYF. The variable domain in full, completed from reference TRBV15 and TRBJ2-7, reads DAMVIQNPRYQVTQFGKPVTLSCSQTLNHNVMYWYQQKSSQAPKLLFHYYDKDFNNEADTPDNFQSRRPNTSFCFLDIRSPGLGDTAMYLCATSRENSYEQYFGPGTRLTVT.